A selection of T cell receptor beta chains follows, all from one sample in a study of CD8 T cells in Susac syndrome. TCRdb itself ran the immunoSEQ multiplex PCR reads through MiXCR, one entry per CDR3 protein. The sample records about 400,000 distinct CDR3 sequences, more than 70% being singletons. The sample comprised CD8+ T cells from PBMCs. The receptor source for this set is a human donor with multiple sclerosis. Both conserved end residues are part of each CDR3. A D gene is named only where the DNA matches it firmly. Size is stated for part of the rows, as once, few or many counts, or as a class when the clone is expanded.

size,J,V,D,DNA,CDR3
.,TRBJ1-4,TRBV13,.,TGTGCCAGCTGCCTGGGGCTCAGTGAAAAACTGTTTTTT,CASCLGLSEKLFF
.,TRBJ1-1,TRBV2,.,TGTGCCAGCAGTGAGGACCTGGCGGAGAACACTGAAGCTTTCTTT,CASSEDLAENTEAFF
.,TRBJ2-1,TRBV2,.,TGTGCCAGCAGTGAACCCCTTCATGATGAGCAGTTCTTC,CASSEPLHDEQFF
.,TRBJ2-1,TRBV20-1,TRBD2,TGCAGTGCTAGACGTACTAGCGGGGGGGCCAATGAGCAGTTCTTC,CSARRTSGGANEQFF
.,TRBJ1-2,TRBV27,.,TGTGCCAGCAGTTCCCCTGGGGTAGGTGACTATGGCTACACCTTC,CASSSPGVGDYGYTF
.,TRBJ1-2,TRBV10-3,TRBD1,TGTGCCATTACGACAGGGGTTAACTATGGCTACACCTTC,CAITTGVNYGYTF
.,TRBJ1-5,TRBV10-3,.,TGTGCCATCAGTGACCCGGCCGGGTTTAGCAATCAGCCCCAGCATTTT,CAISDPAGFSNQPQHF
.,TRBJ2-7,TRBV29-1,TRBD1,TGCAGCGTCGGGACAGGTGAGACCTACGAGCAGTACTTC,CSVGTGETYEQYF
.,TRBJ1-6,TRBV11-2,TRBD1,TGTGCCAGCAGCCCATGGGACAGGGGTCAGAGCTCCTATAATTCACCCCTCCACTTT,CASSPWDRGQSSYNSPLHF
.,TRBJ2-1,TRBV18,.,TGTGCCAGCTCACCACCCTACAGGAGCTCCTACAATGAGCAGTTCTTC,CASSPPYRSSYNEQFF
.,TRBJ1-5,TRBV28,.,TGTGCCAGCAGGCTAGGATTTCAGCCCCAGCATTTT,CASRLGFQPQHF
.,TRBJ2-3,TRBV7-9,TRBD2,TGTGCCAGCAGTCCGACTAGCGGGGTTACAGATACGCAGTATTTT,CASSPTSGVTDTQYF
.,TRBJ2-7,TRBV27,.,TGTGCCAGCAGTTTAGGGGCACTGAGCTCCTACGAGCAGTACTTC,CASSLGALSSYEQYF
once,TRBJ2-5,TRBV6-7,TRBD1,TGTGCCAGCAGTTACGAAGGGACAGGGGGAGAGACCCAGTACTTC,CASSYEGTGGETQYF
.,TRBJ2-7,TRBV5-1,TRBD1,TGCGCCAGCAGCTTGGGACAGGGGATCCACGAGCAGTACTTC,CASSLGQGIHEQYF
.,TRBJ1-2,TRBV29-1,TRBD1,TGCAGCGCCGATTTGGGGGCTCAGGGACAGCTCTTCTATGGCTACACCTTC,CSADLGAQGQLFYGYTF
.,TRBJ2-1,TRBV12-3/TRBV12-4,.,TGTGCCAGCAGTTTAGGGCCAGGGAGGAATGAGCAGTTCTTC,CASSLGPGRNEQFF
few,TRBJ1-5,TRBV12-3/TRBV12-4,.,TGTGCCAGCAGGGCCCCGGGGAATCAGCCCCAGCATTTT,CASRAPGNQPQHF
once,TRBJ1-2,TRBV20-1,.,TGCAGTGCTAGAGAGGCGGACCCCTCCCTCACTAACTATGGCTACACCTTC,CSAREADPSLTNYGYTF
few,TRBJ2-7,TRBV11-2,TRBD2,TGTGCCAGCACCCCCCCGGATAGCGGGAGTATATACGAGCAGTACTTC,CASTPPDSGSIYEQYF
once,TRBJ1-2,TRBV27,.,TGTGCCAGCAGTTTTGGACACACGTATGGCTACACCTTC,CASSFGHTYGYTF
.,TRBJ2-1,TRBV27,.,TGTGCCAGCAAAACAAAGAGGTCGCCCTACAATGAGCAGTTCTTC,CASKTKRSPYNEQFF
.,TRBJ1-1,TRBV28,TRBD1,TGTGCCAGCAGACAGACAGGGGCCGACACTGAAGCTTTCTTT,CASRQTGADTEAFF
.,TRBJ1-1,TRBV5-5,TRBD1,TGTGCCAGCAGCTGGGACAGGGAAGCTTTCTTT,CASSWDREAFF
.,TRBJ2-3,TRBV27,TRBD1,TGTGCCAGCAGTTTAGACTGGACAGGGGGTTTAGATACGCAGTATTTT,CASSLDWTGGLDTQYF
.,TRBJ2-7,TRBV6-5,.,TGTGCCAGCAGTTACTCGTGGGGGTACGAGCAGTACTTC,CASSYSWGYEQYF
.,TRBJ2-7,TRBV6-2/TRBV6-3,TRBD2,TGTGCCAGCAGTCAGGGACTAGCGGGGGTCCAGAGCTCCTACGAGCAGTACTTC,CASSQGLAGVQSSYEQYF
.,TRBJ1-6,TRBV9,.,TGTGCCAGCAGTTCCGAGGGATCGTCACCCCTCCACTTT,CASSSEGSSPLHF
.,TRBJ2-3,TRBV6-6,.,TGTGCCAGCAGTTACAACAGCTACACAGATACGCAGTATTTT,CASSYNSYTDTQYF
.,TRBJ1-4,TRBV5-6,TRBD1,TGTGCCAGCAGCACTCTCCGGGACAGTAATGAAAAACTGTTTTTT,CASSTLRDSNEKLFF
few,TRBJ2-7,TRBV4-1,.,TGCGCCAGCAGCCGACAGGGAGGAGTTTACGAGCAGTACTTC,CASSRQGGVYEQYF
.,TRBJ2-1,TRBV5-4,.,TGTGCCAGCAGCTTGGATCAGGGGTTCTTCTACAATGAGCAGTTCTTC,CASSLDQGFFYNEQFF
once,TRBJ2-5,TRBV6-1,TRBD1,TGTGCCAGCAGTGAGAATCCGGGACAGGTCCTTCAAGAGACCCAGTACTTC,CASSENPGQVLQETQYF
.,TRBJ2-6,TRBV12-3/TRBV12-4,TRBD2,TGTGCCAGTGAAGGGGGACTAGATTCATCCGGGGCCAACGTCCTGACTTTC,CASEGGLDSSGANVLTF
.,TRBJ2-7,TRBV27,TRBD1,TGTGCCAGCAGTCCGCGGACAGGGAACTACGAGCAGTACTTC,CASSPRTGNYEQYF
few,TRBJ2-1,TRBV28,TRBD2,TGTGCCAGCAGTTTTGCGGGAGGCAATGAGCAGTTCTTC,CASSFAGGNEQFF
.,TRBJ2-4,TRBV11-2,.,TGTGCCAGCAGCTACCGGGCAGGGGAGATTTCCAAAAACATTCAGTACTTC,CASSYRAGEISKNIQYF
.,TRBJ2-7,TRBV27,TRBD1,TGTGCCAGCAGTTCTATCCGGGACAGGGAGGAGGGCGAGCAGTACTTC,CASSSIRDREEGEQYF
.,TRBJ2-1,TRBV5-1,TRBD1,TGCGCCAGCAGCTTGAGGACAGGCTACAATGAGCAGTTCTTC,CASSLRTGYNEQFF
.,TRBJ1-2,TRBV7-2,TRBD1,TGTGCCAGCAGCCTACCAAAAACAGGGGCACCCAACTATGGCTACACCTTC,CASSLPKTGAPNYGYTF
few,TRBJ2-5,TRBV6-6,.,TGTGCCAGCAGTTCCGGGAGCAAAGAGACCCAGTACTTC,CASSSGSKETQYF